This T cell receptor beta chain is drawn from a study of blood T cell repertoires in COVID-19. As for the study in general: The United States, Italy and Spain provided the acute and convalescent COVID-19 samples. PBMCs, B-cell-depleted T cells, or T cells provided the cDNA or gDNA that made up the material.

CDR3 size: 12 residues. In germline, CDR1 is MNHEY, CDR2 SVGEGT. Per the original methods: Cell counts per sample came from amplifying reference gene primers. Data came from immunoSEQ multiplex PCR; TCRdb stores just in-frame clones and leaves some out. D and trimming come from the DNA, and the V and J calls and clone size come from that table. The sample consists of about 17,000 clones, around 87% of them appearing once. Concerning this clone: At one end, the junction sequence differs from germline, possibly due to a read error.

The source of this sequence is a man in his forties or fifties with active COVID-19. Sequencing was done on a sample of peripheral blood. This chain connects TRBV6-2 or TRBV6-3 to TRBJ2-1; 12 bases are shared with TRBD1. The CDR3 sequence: CASSSPGTGGIF. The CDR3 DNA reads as TGTGCCAGCAGCTCCCCCGGGACAGGGGGCATCTTC.